The 27 T cell receptor beta chains presented below share a single source sample, sequenced in a study of T cells after yellow fever vaccination. MiXCR, run by TCRdb on the 5' RACE reads, gives a single entry per CDR3 protein. The sample comprises around 65,000 distinct CDR3 sequences, roughly 6% of which are singletons, and less than 2.5% rests with the top ten. Specimen: CD4+ T cells sorted from PBMCs, collected more than 14 days after the first yellow fever vaccination. Receptors originate from a man aged 18 to 30 who received the YFV17D yellow fever vaccine.

The sample holds many counts of this clonotype. The rearrangement links TRBV5-1 to TRBJ2-7, with 7 positions matching TRBD1. The CDR3 spans 15 residues. The V and J ends lost 5 bases and 2 bases, in that order; junction bases with no gene match: 10. CDR1 is SGHRS, CDR2 YFSETQ, per germline. CDR3 sequence: CASRIIGGPTYEQYF. CDR3 DNA sequence: TGCGCCAGCAGGATAATAGGGGGCCCCACCTACGAGCAGTACTTC.

The sample holds many counts of this clonotype. The chain couples TRBV2 to TRBJ2-2, with 9 nucleotides matching TRBD1. Germline V CDR1 and CDR2: SNHLY, FYNNEI. The trim removed 11 bases at V and 6 bases at J, leaving 13 bases unmatched. This CDR3 is 15 amino acids long. This CDR3 reads CAVTRDREFPGELFF. CDR3 DNA: TGTGCCGTGACCCGGGACAGGGAATTCCCCGGGGAGCTGTTTTTT.

This clonotype was found many times. V gene TRBV5-1 combines with J gene TRBJ2-3; D unresolved. Germline-derived CDR1 and CDR2 are SGHRS and YFSETQ. The V and J ends lost 4 bases and 5 bases respectively, with 17 bases between them. The CDR3 runs to 15 residues. The CDR3 DNA follows: TGCGCCAGCAGCCCAGGTGGCACAATGGGAGATACGCAGTATTTT. This codes for CASSPGGTMGDTQYF. The full variable domain, completed using reference TRBV5-1 and TRBJ2-3, is KAGVTQTPRYLIKTRGQQVTLSCSPISGHRSVSWYQQTPGQGLQFLFEYFSETQRNKGNFPGRFSGRQFSNSRSEMNVSTLELGDSALYLCASSPGGTMGDTQYFGPGTRLTVL.

This clonotype was observed many times. The V and J genes are TRBV10-3 and TRBJ2-1; the D is unclear. CDR1 is ENHRY and CDR2 is SYGVKD in the germline V gene. This CDR3 region has 15 residues. Trimming removed 2 bases at V and 0 bases at J, with 8 bases between. The CDR3 region is CAISETRSSYNEQFF. The DNA for the CDR3 is TGTGCCATCAGTGAGACCAGGAGCTCCTACAATGAGCAGTTCTTC.

This clonotype was counted ten times or more. The genes are TRBV12-3 or TRBV12-4 and TRBJ1-2; the match to TRBD1 covers 8 bases. CDR3 length: 14 amino acids. The V segment lost 6 bases and the J segment 4 bases; nucleotides outside the gene matches: 7. The CDR3 protein is CASRPDRGVYGYTF. The CDR3 bases are TGTGCCAGCAGACCCGACAGGGGTGTCTATGGCTACACCTTC.

Ten or more counts support this clonotype. The CDR3 loop reads CASSLAPGSGTQYF. The CDR3 DNA sequence: TGCGCCAGCAGCTTGGCGCCAGGGTCCGGGACCCAGTACTTC. V is TRBV5-1 and J is TRBJ2-5, with D perhaps matching TRBD1 (5 bases). From germline, CDR1 is SGHRS and CDR2 YFSETQ. V dropped 0 bases and J dropped 7 bases, with 13 bases sitting between them. This CDR3 contains 14 residues.

This clonotype was seen at least ten times. The J gene is TRBJ2-3, the V gene TRBV2, with unresolved D. Germline V CDR1 and CDR2: SNHLY, FYNNEI. V was shortened by 4 bases and J by 5 bases, with 13 bases between the two germline ends. The CDR3 is made up of 14 amino acids. This CDR3 reads CASSVFSTEDTQYF. In DNA form, the CDR3 reads TGTGCCAGCAGTGTATTTAGCACTGAAGATACGCAGTATTTT. Looking up the rest from reference TRBV2 and TRBJ2-3 gives the full variable domain: EPEVTQTPSHQVTQMGQEVILRCVPISNHLYFYWYRQILGQKVEFLVSFYNNEISEKSEIFDDQFSVERPDGSNFTLKIRSTKLEDSAMYFCASSVFSTEDTQYFGPGTRLTVL.

This clonotype was detected ten times or more. The CDR3 protein is CASGGQNQPQHF. Here the CDR3 DNA reads TGTGCCAGCGGGGGTCAAAATCAGCCCCAGCATTTT. V is TRBV2 and J is TRBJ1-5, with D possibly TRBD1 on 5 matching bases. The germline V gene encodes CDR1 SNHLY and CDR2 FYNNEI. Trimming took off 8 bases at V and 4 bases at J, with 9 bases between the two ends. There are 12 residues in the CDR3.

This clonotype was recorded at least ten times. The J gene is TRBJ2-7, the V gene TRBV12-3 or TRBV12-4; possible D gene TRBD1, 6 bases. The CDR3 extends over 13 amino acids. The CDR3 region is CASTQGSSRNGQV. CDR3 nucleotides: TGTGCCAGCACCCAAGGGTCTAGTAGGAACGGACAGGTC.

This clonotype has ten or more counts. This chain links TRBV6-5 with TRBJ1-2; 9 bases are shared with TRBD1. This CDR3 spans 17 amino acids. Germline V gives CDR1 MNHEY, CDR2 SVGAGI. V shed 4 bases, J shed 3 bases, and the junction held 12 bases outside the gene matches. The CDR3 protein is CASSWTSGTGYHYGYTF. The DNA of the CDR3 is TGTGCCAGCAGTTGGACCTCCGGGACAGGGTACCACTATGGCTACACCTTC.

This clonotype was observed many times. The V gene is TRBV7-9, the J gene TRBJ2-4; D may correspond to TRBD1 or TRBD2 (5 bases each). Per the germline V gene, CDR1 is SEHNR and CDR2 is FQNEAQ (reference sequence). V shed 2 bases and J shed 8 bases, with 10 bases lying between them. CDR3 length: 13 residues. CDR3 amino acids: CASSLRGDDIQYF. The DNA for the CDR3 is TGTGCCAGCAGCTTACGAGGGGACGACATTCAGTACTTC.

This clonotype was seen repeatedly, ten times or more. As DNA, the CDR3 is TGTGCCAGCAGCTTGAGGGCGGGGGAGCGCGGGGAGCTGTTTTTT. This sequence encodes CASSLRAGERGELFF. This rearrangement joins TRBV7-2 to TRBJ2-2, with 7 bases lining up with TRBD2. J gave up 7 bases and V 3 bases, and 8 bases lay outside the gene matches. Germline lookup yields CDR1 SGHTA and CDR2 FQGNSA. The CDR3 has 15 residues.

At least ten counts were recorded for this clonotype. The chain uses TRBV5-1 and TRBJ2-5; TRBD1 aligns across 7 bases. This CDR3 is built from 17 residues. V shed 4 bases, J shed 5 bases, and the junction held 17 bases outside the gene matches. Germline-derived CDR1 and CDR2 are SGHRS and YFSETQ. In DNA, the CDR3 is TGCGCCAGCAGCCAAACCATACCCGGGACCAGGGGGGAGACCCAGTACTTC. This codes for CASSQTIPGTRGETQYF. The full variable domain, completed using reference TRBV5-1 and TRBJ2-5, is KAGVTQTPRYLIKTRGQQVTLSCSPISGHRSVSWYQQTPGQGLQFLFEYFSETQRNKGNFPGRFSGRQFSNSRSEMNVSTLELGDSALYLCASSQTIPGTRGETQYFGPGTRLLVL.

This clonotype was picked up many times. The chain carries TRBV10-3 and TRBJ2-3, with D possibly TRBD1 on 6 matching bases. Germline V CDR1 and CDR2: ENHRY, SYGVKD. With 7 bases removed from V and 0 bases from J, the gap between germline ends came to 14 bases. This CDR3 has 15 amino acids. For the CDR3, the DNA is TGTGCCATCAAGGGGGATCCTAGTAGCACAGATACGCAGTATTTT. It encodes CAIKGDPSSTDTQYF.

Ten or more counts support this clonotype. The V call is TRBV5-1, the J call TRBJ1-2; 8 bases map to TRBD1. CDR3 length: 16 amino acids. The V and J ends lost 0 bases and 4 bases, in that order; junction bases with no gene match: 8. Germline lookup yields CDR1 SGHRS and CDR2 YFSETQ. CDR3 sequence reads: CASSLEILTGGYGYTF. For the CDR3, the DNA is TGCGCCAGCAGCTTGGAAATTTTAACAGGGGGCTATGGCTACACCTTC.

About this clonotype itself: Just one base apart from a much larger clone, this may be a read error. The chain is built from TRBV21-1 and TRBJ2-7; the table's D gene call, TRBD1, was not cross checked with the DNA. TRBV21-1 is a pseudogene. The CDR3 length is 14 residues. Here the CDR3 reads CARSKFTGFDQQYF. The CDR3 DNA follows: TGTGCCAGGAGCAAATTTACAGGGTTTGACCAGCAGTACTTC.

This clonotype has at least ten counts. This rearrangement joins TRBV7-2 to TRBJ1-3, with 7 bases identical to TRBD1. J gave up 1 base and V 3 bases, and 3 bases lay outside the gene matches. This CDR3 has 15 amino acids. Germline loops: CDR1 SGHTA, CDR2 FQGNSA. The CDR3 is CASSFGRGSGNTIYF. As DNA, the CDR3 is TGTGCCAGCAGCTTCGGCAGGGGGTCTGGAAACACCATATATTTT.

This clonotype has a count of ten or more. The chain joins TRBV20-1 to TRBJ1-1, with a weak D call TRBD1 (5 bases). CDR3 length equals 14 residues. From germline, CDR1 is DFQATT and CDR2 SNEGSKA (reference sequence). V lost 1 base, J lost 1 base, and 10 bases lay in between. CDR3 in DNA: TGCAGTGCTAGAGCGCGGGGACCGAACACTGAAGCTTTCTTT. It encodes CSARARGPNTEAFF.

As regards this clonotype: Possible read error: a much larger clone is one base away. The chain employs TRBV6-6 and TRBJ1-6; D gene uncertain. Trimming pared 2 bases from V and 14 bases from J, leaving 10 bases between. CDR3 length equals 12 residues. The germline V gene has CDR1 MNHNY and CDR2 SVGAGI (reference sequence). CDR3 sequence: CASSYDDPALHF. The CDR3 nucleotides are TGTGCCAGCAGTTACGATGATCCGGCCCTCCACTTT.

Many counts were recorded for this clonotype. This chain links TRBV7-2 with TRBJ2-7; D is undetermined. This CDR3 has 11 residues. Trimming cost V 1 base and J 6 bases, with 4 bases left between them. Germline CDR1 reads SGHTA; CDR2 reads FQGNSA. In DNA, the CDR3 is TGTGCCAGCAGCTTAGGAGCCGAGCAGTACTTC. Translating it yields CASSLGAEQYF.

In this sample, this clonotype turned up many times. The chain has TRBV5-1 and TRBJ2-5, with 11 bases fitting TRBD2. CDR1 is SGHRS, CDR2 YFSETQ, per germline. Trimming removed 4 bases from V and 1 base from J; junction bases left unmatched: 6. CDR3 size: 16 residues. This chain's CDR3 is CASSIGTSGFQETQYF. CDR3 nucleotides: TGCGCCAGCAGCATCGGGACTAGCGGATTCCAAGAGACCCAGTACTTC.

This clonotype was seen many times. The genes are TRBV18 and TRBJ2-6; D remains ambiguous. Germline V gene sequence: CDR1 KGHSH, CDR2 LQKENI. V was shortened by 4 bases and J by 2 bases, with 9 bases between the two germline ends. This CDR3 spans 15 amino acids. The DNA of the CDR3 is TGTGCCAGCTCACTGGCCAACGCTGGGGCCAACGTCCTGACTTTC. Translated, it gives CASSLANAGANVLTF. Full variable domain (remainder filled in from reference TRBV18 and TRBJ2-6): NAGVMQNPRHLVRRRGQEARLRCSPMKGHSHVYWYRQLPEEGLKFMVYLQKENIIDESGMPKERFSAEFPKEGPSILRIQQVVRGDSAAYFCASSLANAGANVLTFGAGSRLTVL.

This clonotype was observed many times. The chain uses TRBV12-3 or TRBV12-4 and TRBJ1-6; TRBD1 is a possible D gene (5 bases). V was trimmed by 6 bases and J by 9 bases, leaving 12 bases between them. This CDR3 has 13 residues. CDR3 region: CASSPGGSSPLHF. CDR3 in DNA: TGTGCCAGCAGCCCCGGGGGGTCTTCACCCCTCCACTTT.

This clonotype was counted at least ten times. The germline gene is not matched at one end of the junction; a read error may be the cause. V is TRBV2 and J is TRBJ1-5; no definite D call. Germline V CDR1 and CDR2: SNHLY, FYNNEI. CDR3 length: 14 amino acids. CDR3: CASSEQRSDQPQHF. The DNA for the CDR3 is TGTGCCAGCAGTGAGCAACGTAGCGATCAGCCCCAGCATTTT.

Ten or more counts support this clonotype. The gene calls are TRBV20-1 and TRBJ2-5, with TRBD2 identical over 9 bases. Germline CDR1 and CDR2: DFQATT and SNEGSKA (reference sequence). The CDR3 is 15 residues long. The V gene end was trimmed by 0 bases and the J gene end by 5 bases; junction bases not matched to a gene: 7. The CDR3 DNA reads as TGCAGTGCTAGAGACTCTAGCGGGGTCGGGGAGACCCAGTACTTC. It specifies CSARDSSGVGETQYF.

This clonotype was detected many times. The V gene is TRBV7-3, the J gene TRBJ1-2; 10 bases line up with TRBD1. The CDR3 contains 14 residues. Germline V gene sequence: CDR1 SGHTA, CDR2 FQGTGA. With 6 bases clipped from V and 3 bases from J, the junction kept 4 bases outside the gene matches. CDR3 DNA: TGTGCCAGCAGTTTGACAGGGGGCGACTATGGCTACACCTTC. Its translation: CASSLTGGDYGYTF.

There are many counts of this clonotype. The J gene is TRBJ1-3, the V gene TRBV28; D gene uncertain. CDR1 and CDR2 from the germline V gene are MDHEN and SYDVKM. Trimming took off 4 bases at V and 2 bases at J, with 0 bases between the two ends. The CDR3 length is 11 residues. In DNA, the CDR3 is TGTGCCAGCAGTTCTGGAAACACCATATATTTT. Protein product: CASSSGNTIYF. The full variable domain, its missing parts supplied by reference TRBV28 and TRBJ1-3, is DVKVTQSSRYLVKRTGEKVFLECVQDMDHENMFWYRQDPGLGLRLIYFSYDVKMKEKGDIPEGYSVSREKKERFSLILESASTNQTSMYLCASSSGNTIYFGEGSWLTVV.